These 18 T cell receptor beta chains were all obtained from the same sample, sequenced in a study of shared clonotypes between healthy human individuals. Clones were sequenced by immunoSEQ multiplex PCR, and TCRdb holds only the in-frame ones, with some missing. The data hold 2 million to 2.5 million clones, with 85% to 95% observed a single time. The sequencing sample was made of naive CD4+ T cells sorted from blood. Subset noted: CD45RA+ positively selected. The receptors here all came from a man aged 18 to 29 in good health.

Notes on this clone: The sample has other DNA sequences that encode this CDR3 too. The chain employs TRBV2 and TRBJ1-1; D possibly corresponds to TRBD1 (5 bases). Trimming shortened V by 4 bases and J by 1 base, and 7 bases separated the two germline ends. CDR3 length: 13 amino acids. The germline CDR1 and CDR2 sequences are SNHLY and FYNNEI. Here the CDR3 reads CASSGQSNTEAFF. CDR3 bases: TGTGCCAGCAGTGGACAGTCGAACACTGAAGCTTTCTTT.

The chain joins TRBV21-1 to TRBJ2-7. TRBV21-1 is tagged as a pseudogene. The CDR3 runs 21 residues. Here the CDR3 reads CASSKPYETPSRPGAQGEQYF. Here the CDR3 DNA reads TGTGCCAGCAGCAAACCTTATGAAACACCGTCACGCCCCGGGGCCCAGGGCGAGCAGTACTTC.

The CDR3 sequence: CASSYFPQGVYEQYF. In nucleotides, the CDR3 is TGTGCCAGCAGTTACTTTCCCCAGGGGGTCTACGAGCAGTACTTC. The chain uses TRBV6-5 and TRBJ2-7, with 7 nucleotides matching TRBD1. Trimming removed 1 base from V and 3 bases from J; junction bases left unmatched: 6. In germline, CDR1 is MNHEY, CDR2 SVGAGI. The CDR3 is 15 residues long.

CDR3 in amino acids: CASSPGAYNSPLHF. CDR3 sequence (DNA): TGTGCCAGCAGCCCAGGGGCGTATAATTCACCCCTCCACTTT. The chain links TRBV27 to TRBJ1-6, with a possible D match to TRBD1 (6 bases). V was pared by 6 bases and J by 4 bases, with 10 bases between. The CDR3 is made up of 14 amino acids. From germline, CDR1 is MNHEY and CDR2 SMNVEV (reference sequence).

This clone was seen a handful of times. V is TRBV10-1 and J is TRBJ1-6; D is uncertain. V was trimmed by 0 bases and J by 7 bases, leaving 4 bases between them. Germline CDR1 is WNHNN and CDR2 is SYGVQD (reference sequence). The CDR3 covers 13 residues. In DNA form, the CDR3 reads TGCGCCAGCAGTGAGTCTGTCAATTCACCCCTCCACTTT. Encoded protein: CASSESVNSPLHF.

The chain carries TRBV6-5 and TRBJ1-5; 8 bases match TRBD1. V shed 6 bases, J shed 5 bases, and the junction held 3 bases outside the gene matches. CDR3 length equals 13 residues. Germline CDR1 MNHEY, CDR2 SVGAGI. CDR3 sequence (DNA): TGTGCCAGCAGAGAGACAGGGGATCAGCCCCAGCATTTT. Protein product: CASRETGDQPQHF.

The gene calls are TRBV10-3 and TRBJ2-1; 8 nucleotides line up with TRBD2. The CDR3 runs to 16 residues. The germline gives CDR1 ENHRY, CDR2 SYGVKD. Trimming cost V 3 bases and J 6 bases; bases outside gene matches: 10. CDR3: CAISEELAEGSNEQFF. CDR3 bases: TGTGCCATCAGTGAAGAACTAGCGGAAGGGAGCAATGAGCAGTTCTTC.

The J gene is TRBJ2-7, the V gene TRBV5-6; D perhaps matches TRBD2 (7 bases). Trimming left V 4 bases short and J 2 bases short, with 22 bases between. The CDR3 is 17 residues long. The germline V gene has CDR1 SGHDT and CDR2 YYEEEE. The chain's CDR3 is CASSPAGHLKTAYEQYF. As DNA, the CDR3 is TGTGCCAGCAGCCCAGCGGGACATTTGAAAACCGCCTACGAGCAGTACTTC.

CDR3 bases: TGTGCCATCAGGGACCTAACGACAGGGGGCAGTGAGCAGTTCTTC. It encodes CAIRDLTTGGSEQFF. V is TRBV10-3 and J is TRBJ2-1; 10 positions agree with TRBD1. The J segment lost 9 bases and the V segment lost 6 bases, leaving 11 bases of the junction unmatched. Looked up from germline, CDR1 is ENHRY and CDR2 is SYGVKD. The CDR3 extends over 15 amino acids.

The chain has TRBV6-7 and TRBJ2-7; TRBD1 agrees at 11 bases. TRBV6-7 counts as an open reading frame of uncertain function. This CDR3 is 16 amino acids long. With V trimmed by 2 bases and J by 3 bases, 6 bases remained unmatched. CDR3 in DNA: TGTGCCAGCAGTTACCCAAGGACAGGGGGCTACTACGAGCAGTACTTC. Translated: CASSYPRTGGYYEQYF.

This chain uses TRBV13 with TRBJ2-1; no definite D call. Deletions cut 5 bases from V and 0 bases from J, with 14 bases between. Germline CDR1 PRHDT, CDR2 FYEKMQ (reference sequence). The CDR3 loop spans 16 amino acids. This chain's CDR3 is CASSPDRFYSYNEQFF. CDR3 bases: TGTGCCAGCAGCCCCGACCGGTTCTACTCCTACAATGAGCAGTTCTTC.

The chain joins TRBV9 to TRBJ2-2; D possibly corresponds to TRBD2 (6 bases). V lost 4 bases and J 2 bases, leaving 12 bases between the germline ends. CDR1 is SGDLS, CDR2 YYNGEE, per germline. This CDR3 spans 15 amino acids. The CDR3 DNA follows: TGTGCCAGCAGCATAACTAGCACTAACACCGGGGAGCTGTTTTTT. It is translated as CASSITSTNTGELFF.

The gene calls are TRBV5-1 and TRBJ2-2, with TRBD1 identical over 7 bases. Germline CDR1 SGHRS, CDR2 YFSETQ. Unmatched junction bases numbered 5, after V lost 4 bases and J lost 5 bases. CDR3 length equals 14 residues. The CDR3: CASSQAGGTGELFF. CDR3 DNA: TGCGCCAGCAGCCAAGCAGGGGGAACCGGGGAGCTGTTTTTT.

This chain uses TRBV2 with TRBJ2-7; 8 bases match TRBD1. The CDR3 consists of 15 residues. Germline-derived CDR1 and CDR2 are SNHLY and FYNNEI. V lost 6 bases to trimming and J lost 3 bases; unmatched junction nucleotides: 10. CDR3: CASREPGTGRYEQYF. CDR3 coding DNA: TGTGCCAGCAGGGAACCGGGGACAGGTCGCTACGAGCAGTACTTC. Based on the CDR3 plus reference TRBV2 and TRBJ2-7, the full variable domain is EPEVTQTPSHQVTQMGQEVILRCVPISNHLYFYWYRQILGQKVEFLVSFYNNEISEKSEIFDDQFSVERPDGSNFTLKIRSTKLEDSAMYFCASREPGTGRYEQYFGPGTRLTVT.

The rearrangement joins TRBV10-1 to TRBJ1-6; 7 bases fit TRBD1. This CDR3 contains 14 residues. Germline values: CDR1 WNHNN, CDR2 SYGVQD (reference sequence). With 6 bases clipped from V and 8 bases from J, the junction kept 7 bases outside the gene matches. CDR3 sequence: CASSPDRAYSPLHF. Written as DNA, the CDR3 is TGCGCCAGCAGCCCTGACAGGGCTTATTCACCCCTCCACTTT.

Turning to this clone: Within the sample, other DNA sequences also encode this same CDR3. V gene TRBV19 combines with J gene TRBJ2-6, with D hard to call. Per germline, CDR1 LNHDA and CDR2 SQIVND (reference sequence). This CDR3 comprises 14 residues. V was clipped by 7 bases and J by 0 bases, with 7 bases between them. The CDR3 DNA reads as TGTGCCAGTAATCGTGGCTCTGGGGCCAACGTCCTGACTTTC. This encodes CASNRGSGANVLTF. The full variable domain, its missing parts supplied by reference TRBV19 and TRBJ2-6, is DGGITQSPKYLFRKEGQNVTLSCEQNLNHDAMYWYRQDPGQGLRLIYYSQIVNDFQKGDIAEGYSVSREKKESFPLTVTSAQKNPTAFYLCASNRGSGANVLTFGAGSRLTVL.

The chain is built from TRBV23-1 and TRBJ2-7, with D maybe TRBD2 (6 bases). TRBV23-1 is an ORF for which the function is uncertain. Trimming pared 2 bases from V and 6 bases from J, leaving 20 bases between. The CDR3 consists of 16 residues. The CDR3 DNA reads as TGCGCCAGCAGTCAAAAAGCAGACGGGGGAGAGGCCGAGCAGTACTTC. Its translation is CASSQKADGGEAEQYF.

This chain links TRBV4-3 with TRBJ2-7; the match to TRBD2 covers 7 bases. CDR1 is LGHNA, CDR2 YSLEER, per germline. Losses at the gene ends were 0 bases for V and 2 bases for J; bases not matched to a gene: 4. The CDR3 extends over 15 amino acids. In DNA, the CDR3 is TGCGCCAGCAGCCAAGAAAGCGGGACCGCCTACGAGCAGTACTTC. It is translated as CASSQESGTAYEQYF.